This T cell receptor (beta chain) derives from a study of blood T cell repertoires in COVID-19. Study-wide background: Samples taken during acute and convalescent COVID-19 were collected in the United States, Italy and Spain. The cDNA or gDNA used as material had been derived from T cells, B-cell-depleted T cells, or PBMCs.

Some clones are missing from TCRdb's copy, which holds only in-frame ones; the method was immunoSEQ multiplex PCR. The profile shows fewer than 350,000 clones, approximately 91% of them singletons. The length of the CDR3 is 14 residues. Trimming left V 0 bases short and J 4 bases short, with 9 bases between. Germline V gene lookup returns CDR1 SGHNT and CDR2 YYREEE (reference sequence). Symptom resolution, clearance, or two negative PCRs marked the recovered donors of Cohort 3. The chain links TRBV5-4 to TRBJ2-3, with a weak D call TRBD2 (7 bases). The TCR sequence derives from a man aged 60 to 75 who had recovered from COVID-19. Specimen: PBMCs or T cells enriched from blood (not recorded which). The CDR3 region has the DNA TGTGCCAGCAGCTTGGAGGGGGGGGCAGATACGCAGTATTTT. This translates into CASSLEGGADTQYF.